This TCR beta chain was documented in a study of T cell responses to AZD1222 COVID-19 vaccine (dated by TCRdb to about 2021). Notes on the research overall: AZD1222 recipients given second doses at about 4 weeks or at about 12 weeks were pooled, since spike-specific TCR depth and breadth were not found to differ between the two schedules. A total of 230 to 250 trial participants underwent TCR sequencing, of whom nearly 210 received two doses of AZD1222 and about 26 received two doses of the MenACWY control vaccine. Trial participants were enrolled by age into 18-55, 56-69 and 70-plus year subgroups, with approximately 150, 30 and 60 TCR-sequenced participants respectively.

Interpreted using the paper, the time point label stands for: baseline before first vaccination. The vaccinee samples were drawn from two UK trials, COV001 and COV002, one of which was a single-blind randomized controlled phase 2/3 trial testing AZD1222 (ChAdOx1 nCoV-19) in healthy adults. Trial participant PBMC samples were collected at day 0 and day 28 after the second dose for TCRbeta chain sequencing. A word on this clone: This receptor's antigen is unknown. No much larger clone exists at a distance of one base, and base qualities are not known.

The CDR3, from cysteine to phenylalanine, totals 14 residues. CDR3 DNA is the only sequence kept; it has 42 bases, read in frame from the first base. At the junction V is shortened by 9 bases and J by 5 bases, with 17 bases in between. Sequences SNHLY (CDR1) and FYNNEI (CDR2) are obtained from the germline V gene. The CDR3 regions of human TCRbeta chains were analyzed by immunosequencing. The published analysis was carried out like this. Repertoire TCRs were checked for matches against a reference library of SARS-CoV-2-specific TCRs that had been generated using the MIRA antigen-specificity platform. Breadth was defined as the fraction of unique TCRs that were SARS-CoV-2-associated. Depth was defined as the fraction of total T cells that were SARS-CoV-2-associated. Using the MIRA data, each spike-specific TCR was mapped to the spike region that the TCR reacts to and placed in a CD4 or CD8 class. Log10-transformed breadth and depth values were compared by one-way ANOVA with Sidak's multiple comparisons tests. As stored in TCRdb, this immuneACCESS dataset retains in-frame rearrangements with V and J assigned. A fraction of the clones does not appear; measured against another copy, unresolved V genes explain less than half of the discrepancy, and the remainder lacks a known reason. Clone size and the V and J calls come from that table; the DNA yielded D and trimming. The sample contains about 140,000 clones, just under 95% of them found a single time. Together, the top ten hold around 5.1% of the sample.

The research as a whole found: Conclusions about previously exposed vaccinees are limited, since just 5 or 6 AZD1222 recipients were seropositive for SARS-CoV-2 at baseline. No day 14 peak-response samples were available, so repertoires were characterized only after the peak T cell response. Vaccine-associated CD4 TCRs spanned the whole spike protein, with dominant responses in regions 160-218 and 743-854. The 56-69-year group was small, and its depth increase did not reach significance, likely because of low power. Participants were mostly white British and included more females than males, and it was suggested by the authors that clonal diversity may have been underestimated. Reportedly, close to half of the unique spike-specific TCRs recognized epitopes lying outside the regions that are mutated in the B.1.351 and B.1.1.7 variants. A significant rise in spike-specific TCR breadth and depth was observed after two AZD1222 doses relative to day 0 and relative to MenACWY recipients.

The receptor was derived from an adult in good health. This specimen was peripheral blood, taken on day 0 of AZD1222 vaccination. The chain is assembled from TRBV2 and TRBJ1-5; 6 matching bases give a weak D call of TRBD1. The DNA is TGTGCCAGTAAAGGTGGGGGCGCATATCAGCCCCAGCATTTT. It is translated as CASKGGGAYQPQHF. With the rest looked up from the reference TRBV2 and TRBJ1-5 genes rather than sequenced, the full variable domain is EPEVTQTPSHQVTQMGQEVILRCVPISNHLYFYWYRQILGQKVEFLVSFYNNEISEKSEIFDDQFSVERPDGSNFTLKIRSTKLEDSAMYFCASKGGGAYQPQHFGDGTRLSIL.